Sequencing of this TCR beta chain was carried out in a study of graft-versus-host responses after intestinal transplantation. Study findings and constraints: Early post-transplant HvG declines tracked with peak circulating GvH clone levels.

Remarks on this clone: Its antigen is currently unknown.

Method: immunoSEQ multiplex PCR; TCRdb's copy keeps in-frame clones and lacks some. The table includes about 57,000 clones, around 90% detected once. The V end lost 6 bases, the J end lost 0 bases, and 9 bases lay between the germline ends. Germline CDR1 reads MNHEY; CDR2 reads SVGAGI. The CDR3 runs to 14 residues. Source: PBMCs, taken 26 days after transplant. The chain recombines TRBV6-5 with TRBJ2-1; D gene ambiguous. This TCR was sampled from a human patient who received an intestinal transplant, so some T cells may come from the graft donor. The CDR3 bases are TGTGCCAGCAGATTAGCCAGCTCCTACAATGAGCAGTTCTTC. Translation gives CASRLASSYNEQFF.